This record covers a single T cell receptor (beta chain). Which antigen it targets is not known. The input lacks base qualities; no much larger clone sits a single base away. These data originate in a study of naive and memory T cell subsets (dated by TCRdb to 2017 to 2019). With respect to the entire study: An open-source, UMI-based TCR alpha and beta sequencing pipeline was applied to sorted naive and memory peripheral blood T cell subsets. The functional CMV T cell responses agreed completely with IgG serology results. RNA was DNase-treated and reverse transcribed with TCR constant-region primers, mostly using SuperScript III.

Trimming at the junction amounts to 3 bases on V and 1 base on J, and the germline ends lie 7 bases apart. The CDR3 numbers 14 residues from cysteine through phenylalanine. Here the CDR3 DNA is all that survives: 42 bases in frame from base 1. Library preparation was by UMI-ligation and nested PCR. The beta constant-region primer was an equimolar mix of two oligonucleotides covering both TRBC1 and TRBC2. Four rounds of PCR were used to amplify ligated cDNA, with nested alpha and beta constant-region primers being used together with the SP2 primer. A single-stranded oligonucleotide containing the SP2 primer and a 12-nucleotide UMI was joined to the 3' end of the cDNA by T4 RNA ligase 1. Incubation of the ligation reaction lasted roughly 19-24 hours at 16 degrees C. PCR2 was typically performed as a SYBR Green qPCR and was stopped at a predetermined threshold so that over-amplification was prevented. Agencourt AMPure XP magnetic beads were used for all purifications after the first. Library quantification was done by Qubit, followed by a TapeStation check on which the main peak was expected at around 650 bp. Pooled libraries were sequenced on an Illumina MiSeq using v2 2x251 paired-end kits, and typically about 1-2.3 million reads were obtained per sample. Each sample's library went into the pool at approximately 4 nM, and roughly 5-7.5% PhiX was added to help with cluster recognition. Regarding the original processing steps: V and J genes were assigned to Demultiplexor-processed FASTQ reads by Decombinator through tag matching, with a single base-pair mismatch being allowed. Collapsinator used UMIs to correct both sequencing errors and frequency errors arising from PCR heterogeneity. TCRs were translated and CDR3s were extracted from the conserved cysteine to the FGXG phenylalanine by CDR3Translator, with non-productive sequences being flagged. Repertoires were subsampled to equal numbers of UMI-defined TCRs before Gini, Shannon entropy and inverse Simpson indices were calculated. Within the linear range, a power law was fitted by maximum likelihood to the distributions of clonotype abundance. When run on a single naive CD8 sample, MIGEC and the pipeline yielded similar UMI counts, similar unique TCR numbers and similar clonal distributions. One analysis removed from the naive repertoire any naive TCRs that were also present in any memory subset from the same donor. A set of some 7,600 CMV-associated CDR3 sequences, compiled from VDJdb and a published dataset, was used to search the repertoires. TCRdb ran its own pipeline on the public reads, namely fastp trimming at Q25 and MiXCR clone calling, and kept in-frame beta chains. Every distinct CDR3 protein forms one entry, paired with its most common genes and DNA. Clone size and V and J calls follow TCRdb, not the original study. The sample contains about 100,000 distinct CDR3 sequences, roughly 15% of them found a single time. The ten top clones hold 2.5% to 3% of the sample.

TCR alpha and beta chain libraries were amplified separately from the second PCR step onward. The CMV status of each donor was determined by measuring IFNgamma production from CD4+ T cells after fresh PBMCs had been stimulated overnight with CMV viral lysate. CD4 T cells were positively selected using Miltenyi beads, after which CD8 T cells were positively selected from the CD4-negative fraction. Cells stained for CD3, CD4, CD8, CD45RA, CD27 and a live/dead dye were sorted on a BD Aria II into four subsets by CD45RA and CD27. A few healthy volunteers provided blood, and the blood of each volunteer was split into CD4 and CD8 T cells and then into four differentiation subsets. About 0.11 L of peripheral blood was drawn per donor, and PBMC were isolated by Ficoll-Paque PLUS density-gradient centrifugation. After sorting, cells were lysed in RLT buffer, RNA was extracted using a Qiagen RNeasy kit, and the extracted RNA was stored at -80 degrees C.

What the work shows at the level of the full study, not this receptor alone: Single alpha or beta chain sequences, rather than paired alpha/beta receptors, were used to define clonotypes. RNA-based TCR counts may be affected by expression changes linked to T cell activation and differentiation. After error correction, over 90% of naive TCR sequences appeared only once, giving much steeper abundance distributions than memory subsets. TCR abundance followed a power law whose exponent differed between naive and memory subsets but was consistent across the three individuals. In both CD4 and CD8 cells, the Gini index increased while Shannon and inverse Simpson diversity decreased from naive through CM, EM and EMRA. The repertoire findings for the naive and memory subsets could not be validated against a ground truth because none was available. A few larger clonotypes were found in naive repertoires, especially CD8, and these larger clonotypes were possibly memory cells re-expressing CD45RA.

This sequence was found in a human donor in good health. Material: naive CD8+ T cells from blood. Reading the label with the study, this specimen's cell subset or site is: naive T cells, CD45RA high CD27+. The sequence links TRBV12-3 or TRBV12-4 to TRBJ2-1, and the D gene may be TRBD1, 5 bases matching. The nucleotide sequence is given as TGTGCCAGCAGTTTCCCAGGGTCCTACAATGAGCAGTTCTTC. Its protein reads: CASSFPGSYNEQFF.